The 26 T cell receptor beta chains listed next were all sequenced from one sample in a study of vaccination effects on CD4 cells after COVID-19. Sequenced by immunoSEQ multiplex PCR; TCRdb stores in-frame clones only, minus some. The sample contains about 22,000 clones, approximately 70% of which appear only once. These receptors have no identified antigens. Sequencing followed a ViraFEST assay step that expanded antigen-specific CD4+ T cells with viral peptide pools. At the end of over 8 days of culture, CD4+ T cells were isolated. Either the mRNA-1273 or the BNT162b2 vaccine was given to participants as two doses. Sequencing was performed on CD4+ T cells from PBMCs cultured with SARS-CoV-2 spike peptides, taken after COVID-19 vaccination. Receptors originate from a human donor who received a COVID-19 vaccine.

The chain has TRBV7-9 and TRBJ2-1; 8 bases line up with TRBD2. V shed 2 bases, J shed 2 bases, and the junction held 2 bases outside the gene matches. CDR1 is SEHNR, CDR2 FQNEAQ, per germline (reference sequence). There are 15 residues in the CDR3. CDR3 in amino acids: CASSLLGLAYNEQFF. In DNA, the CDR3 is TGTGCCAGCAGCTTATTGGGACTAGCCTACAATGAGCAGTTCTTC.

The J gene is TRBJ2-5, the V gene TRBV11-2, with 7 bases fitting TRBD2. The J segment lost 2 bases and the V segment lost 5 bases, leaving 14 bases of the junction unmatched. CDR1 and CDR2 (germline): SGHAT, FQNNGV. The CDR3 has 17 amino acids. The DNA of the CDR3 is TGTGCCAGCAGCCAATCTAATTGGGAGGGGATACAAGAGACCCAGTACTTC. Translating it yields CASSQSNWEGIQETQYF.

The chain links TRBV5-4 to TRBJ2-1, with 7 nucleotides matching TRBD2. The CDR3 sequence is 16 residues long. Per germline, CDR1 SGHNT and CDR2 YYREEE (reference sequence). J lost 2 bases, V lost 6 bases, and 11 bases had no gene match. The CDR3, as DNA: TGTGCCAGCAACCAACGGGGAGCGGGAACCTACAATGAGCAGTTCTTC. Its translation: CASNQRGAGTYNEQFF.

By share, this clone ranks as medium-sized. The chain couples TRBV27 to TRBJ1-4; the D is unclear. The V end was cut by 6 bases, the J end by 8 bases, with 19 bases between. This CDR3 has 15 amino acids. The germline gives CDR1 MNHEY, CDR2 SMNVEV (reference sequence). CDR3 sequence: CASSQDPPSAEKLFF. The CDR3 coding sequence is TGTGCCAGCAGCCAGGACCCTCCTTCAGCGGAAAAACTGTTTTTT.

The CDR3 nucleotides are TGTGCCAGCTCACCTTTTCGGGCGGGGGGAGCCTACGAGCAGTACTTC. This translates into CASSPFRAGGAYEQYF. This chain uses TRBV18 with TRBJ2-7, with 8 bases fitting TRBD2. CDR3 length equals 16 residues. Germline V lookup: CDR1 KGHSH, CDR2 LQKENI. Trimming removed 3 bases from V and 2 bases from J; junction bases left unmatched: 9.

The chain recombines TRBV2 with TRBJ2-4; D unresolved. Deletions cut 6 bases from V and 7 bases from J, with 19 bases between. The V gene's germline CDR1 is SNHLY and CDR2 FYNNEI. The CDR3 consists of 15 residues. In DNA, the CDR3 is TGTGCCAGCAGCCGAAAGGACCCTCCTGGGAACATTCAGTACTTC. Translating gives CASSRKDPPGNIQYF.

V is TRBV12-5 and J is TRBJ2-3, with D possibly being TRBD2 (6 bases). This CDR3 spans 14 amino acids. The V and J ends lost 4 bases and 5 bases respectively, with 13 bases between them. Germline CDR1 and CDR2: LGHNT and FRNRAP. The CDR3 region is CASGSEGVGDTQYF. In DNA, the CDR3 is TGTGCTAGTGGTTCGGAGGGAGTTGGAGATACGCAGTATTTT.

This rearrangement joins TRBV4-1 to TRBJ2-3; D gene uncertain. This CDR3 is 16 amino acids long. CDR1 and CDR2 (germline): MGHRA, YSYEKL. V was cut by 0 bases and J by 4 bases, with 14 bases left in between. The DNA for the CDR3 is TGCGCCAGCAGCCAAGATCGTCGAGCAGCAGCAGATACGCAGTATTTT. This translates into CASSQDRRAAADTQYF.

In this sample, this clone turned up a few times. V and J are TRBV5-4 and TRBJ2-5; D is perhaps TRBD1 (6 bases). Trimming removed 7 bases at V and 2 bases at J, with 15 bases between. CDR1 is SGHNT and CDR2 is YYREEE in the germline V gene (reference sequence). The CDR3 is made up of 14 amino acids. DNA of the CDR3: TGTGCCAGCGGTAGAGGGGGATGGCAAGAGACCCAGTACTTC. Amino acids: CASGRGGWQETQYF.

The chain carries TRBV15 and TRBJ2-1; 9 positions match TRBD2. V gave up 1 base and J gave up 8 bases; unmatched junction bases: 6. Germline values: CDR1 LNHNV, CDR2 YYDKDF (reference sequence). The CDR3 sequence is 15 residues long. The CDR3 loop is CATSRAAGGLDEQFF. The CDR3 DNA reads TGTGCCACCAGCAGAGCGGCGGGAGGGTTGGATGAGCAGTTCTTC. Looking up the rest from reference TRBV15 and TRBJ2-1 gives the full variable domain: DAMVIQNPRYQVTQFGKPVTLSCSQTLNHNVMYWYQQKSSQAPKLLFHYYDKDFNNEADTPDNFQSRRPNTSFCFLDIRSPGLGDTAMYLCATSRAAGGLDEQFFGPGTRLTVL.

This chain links TRBV11-2 with TRBJ2-7; 13 bases are a match to TRBD2. CDR3 length equals 13 residues. Germline values: CDR1 SGHAT, CDR2 FQNNGV. V trimming: 8 bases; J trimming: 5 bases; junction bases outside the gene matches: 3. CDR3 DNA sequence: TGTGCCAGCCGGGGACTAGCGGGAAACGAGCAGTACTTC. This translates into CASRGLAGNEQYF.

The V gene is TRBV3-1 (or the pseudogene TRBV3-2), the J gene TRBJ2-2; TRBD1 is a possible D gene (6 bases). V shed 3 bases and J shed 0 bases, with 8 bases lying between them. Germline V CDR1 and CDR2: LGHDT, YNNKEL (reference sequence). CDR3 size: 15 residues. The CDR3 DNA reads as TGTGCCAGCAGCCAGGACAGTTCGAACACCGGGGAGCTGTTTTTT. This gives the protein CASSQDSSNTGELFF.

This clone was counted a few times. DNA of the CDR3: TGTGCCAGTAGTATAGTCGGGGTAAGGGCCGGGGAGCTGTTTTTT. Translation: CASSIVGVRAGELFF. The chain carries TRBV19 and TRBJ2-2, with a tentative D call TRBD2 (5 bases). The germline V and J ends were trimmed by 1 base and 6 bases, with 12 bases remaining between them. The CDR3 is 15 amino acids. Germline CDR1 reads LNHDA; CDR2 reads SQIVND (reference sequence).

CDR3: CASSPRVEPRGSEAFF. The CDR3 DNA sequence: TGTGCCAGCAGCCCACGGGTGGAGCCGAGGGGAAGTGAAGCTTTCTTT. This chain links TRBV7-9 with TRBJ1-1, with D possibly being TRBD1 (5 bases). The V and J ends lost 5 bases and 7 bases respectively, with 23 bases between them. In germline, CDR1 is SEHNR, CDR2 FQNEAQ (reference sequence). This CDR3 has 16 amino acids.

The J gene is TRBJ2-7, the V gene TRBV6-2 or TRBV6-3; 8 nucleotides line up with TRBD1. The CDR3 covers 16 residues. Per germline, CDR1 MNHEY and CDR2 SVGEGT. The V and J ends lost 0 bases and 4 bases, in that order; junction bases with no gene match: 8. DNA of the CDR3: TGTGCCAGCAGTTACTCCAGGGGGCGAGGTTTATACGAGCAGTACTTC. This sequence encodes CASSYSRGRGLYEQYF.

The chain combines TRBV29-1 with TRBJ1-1; D is undetermined. Trimming cost V 6 bases and J 5 bases, with 19 bases left between them. This CDR3 has 14 residues. Germline V gene lookup returns CDR1 SQVTM and CDR2 ANQGSEA. CDR3 bases: TGCAGCGTGGCGACCGGCGTACGGAGTACTGAAGCTTTCTTT. Protein: CSVATGVRSTEAFF.

This chain connects TRBV29-1 to TRBJ1-1; 11 bases fit TRBD1. V dropped 7 bases and J dropped 7; count of bases not matched to a gene: 5. This CDR3 region has 12 residues. Per germline, CDR1 SQVTM and CDR2 ANQGSEA. CDR3 sequence reads: CSGRTGGDEAFF. The CDR3 coding sequence is TGCAGCGGTAGGACAGGGGGCGATGAAGCTTTCTTT. Full variable domain (remainder filled in from reference TRBV29-1 and TRBJ1-1): SAVISQKPSRDICQRGTSLTIQCQVDSQVTMMFWYRQQPGQSLTLIATANQGSEATYESGFVIDKFPISRPNLTFSTLTVSNMSPEDSSIYLCSGRTGGDEAFFGQGTRLTVV.

In this sample, this clone turned up once. The rearrangement links TRBV6-5 to TRBJ1-6; D is undetermined. This CDR3 spans 13 amino acids. Trimming shortened V by 0 bases and J by 7 bases, and 4 bases separated the two germline ends. Germline values: CDR1 MNHEY, CDR2 SVGAGI. Here the CDR3 reads CASSYSRNSPLHF. The CDR3 bases are TGTGCCAGCAGTTACTCCAGGAATTCACCCCTCCACTTT.

V usage is TRBV11-2 and J usage is TRBJ2-7; TRBD1 might be the D (5 bases). This CDR3 is built from 14 residues. Germline CDR1 is SGHAT and CDR2 is FQNNGV. The ends were cut back, 5 bases at V and 2 bases at J, with 13 bases in the middle. The CDR3 sequence is CASSENRLTYEQYF. The CDR3 nucleotides read TGTGCCAGCAGCGAAAACAGGCTAACCTACGAGCAGTACTTC.

This clone is labeled as medium-sized (0.01 to 0.1%). The CDR3 DNA reads as TGCAGCGTTGCACAGGGGATTGGCTACACCTTC. It yields the protein CSVAQGIGYTF. This chain connects TRBV29-1 to TRBJ1-2; 7 bases are shared with TRBD1. Germline loops: CDR1 SQVTM, CDR2 ANQGSEA. Trimming cost V 4 bases and J 7 bases; bases outside gene matches: 3. The CDR3 totals 11 residues.

This clone was seen only once. The chain combines TRBV5-1 with TRBJ2-1; D uncertain. Germline CDR1 and CDR2: SGHRS and YFSETQ. With 0 bases removed from V and 8 bases from J, the gap between germline ends came to 18 bases. This CDR3 contains 16 residues. For the CDR3, the DNA is TGCGCCAGCAGCTTGGCCGGTGACCAGCCGGCCGATGAGCAGTTCTTC. Its translation: CASSLAGDQPADEQFF.

The rearrangement uses TRBV2 and TRBJ1-3; D might be TRBD1 (5 bases). Germline V CDR1 and CDR2: SNHLY, FYNNEI. CDR3 length: 16 amino acids. Trimming cost V 4 bases and J 0 bases, with 13 bases left between them. CDR3 protein: CASSVEGPFSGNTIYF. CDR3 sequence (DNA): TGTGCCAGCAGTGTAGAGGGACCGTTCTCTGGAAACACCATATATTTT.

The chain carries TRBV27 and TRBJ2-1; D is unclear. The CDR3 contains 13 residues. The germline V and J ends were trimmed by 3 bases and 4 bases, with 7 bases remaining between them. From germline, CDR1 is MNHEY and CDR2 SMNVEV (reference sequence). The CDR3 reads CASSFGRYNEQFF. In DNA form, the CDR3 reads TGTGCCAGCAGTTTTGGGCGGTACAATGAGCAGTTCTTC.

This chain links TRBV5-1 with TRBJ1-1, with D maybe TRBD1 (6 bases). V lost 4 bases, J lost 5 bases, and 15 bases lay in between. Germline CDR1 and CDR2: SGHRS and YFSETQ. There are 14 residues in the CDR3. CDR3: CASSVGHSVTEAFF. In nucleotides, the CDR3 is TGCGCCAGCAGCGTGGGACACTCGGTGACTGAAGCTTTCTTT.

This chain uses TRBV28 with TRBJ1-2; D unresolved. Trimming stripped 5 bases from V and 5 bases from J, with 12 bases between. Germline lookup yields CDR1 MDHEN and CDR2 SYDVKM. CDR3 length equals 13 residues. The CDR3 DNA reads TGTGCCAGCAGTCCCGTGGGGAGGTATGGCTACACCTTC. Translation gives CASSPVGRYGYTF.

The chain couples TRBV15 to TRBJ2-2; TRBD2 agrees at 10 bases. This CDR3 contains 19 residues. Germline trimming cut 3 bases from V and 1 base from J; bases unmatched to any gene: 11. The germline V gene has CDR1 LNHNV and CDR2 YYDKDF (reference sequence). CDR3 region: CATSRSISGGPMNTGELFF. The DNA of the CDR3 is TGTGCCACCAGCAGGTCGATTAGCGGGGGGCCGATGAACACCGGGGAGCTGTTTTTT.